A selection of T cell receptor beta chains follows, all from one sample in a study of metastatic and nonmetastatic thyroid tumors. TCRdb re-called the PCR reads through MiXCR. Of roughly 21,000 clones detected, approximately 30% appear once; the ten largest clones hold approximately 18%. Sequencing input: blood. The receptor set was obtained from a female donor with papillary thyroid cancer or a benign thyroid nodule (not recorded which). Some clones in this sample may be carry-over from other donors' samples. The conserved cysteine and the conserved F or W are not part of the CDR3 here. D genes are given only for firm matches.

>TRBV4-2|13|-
ASSQIDSEAYEQY
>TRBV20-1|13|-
SASDRGQPPYEQY
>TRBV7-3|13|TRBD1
ASSPGQGWQETQY
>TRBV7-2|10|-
ASSVISYEQY
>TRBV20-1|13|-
RAQGFGGMSNTIY
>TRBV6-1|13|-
ASSEPVTGSYGQY
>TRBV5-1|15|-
ASSLGTLRDNTDTQY
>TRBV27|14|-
ASSLSGSSYNSPLH
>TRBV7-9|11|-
ASSFPGHDGYT
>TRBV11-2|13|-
ASSLTRDAGYTQY
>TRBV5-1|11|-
ASSLGQGGEQY
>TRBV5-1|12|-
ASSSVGGDEKLF
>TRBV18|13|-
ASSPIREGNQPQH
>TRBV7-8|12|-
GSSVWSTIGELF
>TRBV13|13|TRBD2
ASSTSGRRGETQY
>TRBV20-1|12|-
SAEISYLDYEQY
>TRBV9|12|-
DSTPGRTHNEQF
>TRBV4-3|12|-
ASSPGRELSPLH
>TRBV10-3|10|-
AISVDRIGYT
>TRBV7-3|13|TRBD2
ASSCDSGERYEQY
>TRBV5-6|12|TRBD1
ASSFGTGGDTQY
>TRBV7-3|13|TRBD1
ASSLWDRGPYGYT
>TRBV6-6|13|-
ANSTRLRQVYGYT
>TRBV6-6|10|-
ASSYSSGTQY
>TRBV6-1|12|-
ASSPPGGRGEAF
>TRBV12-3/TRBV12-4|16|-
ASSFWGSVNYPSNEQF
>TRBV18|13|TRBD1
ASSPATGTNTEAF
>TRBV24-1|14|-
ATSSSGGPTVETQY